A single sample is the source of the 14 T cell receptor beta chains below, sequenced in a study of blood T cell repertoires in COVID-19. Generated by immunoSEQ multiplex PCR, the TCRdb table keeps only in-frame clones and is missing some. Of around 75,000 clones in the sample, approximately 80% were seen once. Sequencing input: peripheral blood. All receptors come from a man aged 50-59 years with COVID-19, enrolled during active disease.

V is TRBV11-2 and J is TRBJ2-7, with D possibly being TRBD1 (6 bases). V was trimmed by 2 bases and J by 7 bases, leaving 9 bases between them. Per the germline V gene, CDR1 is SGHAT and CDR2 is FQNNGV. This CDR3 is 12 amino acids long. CDR3 region: CASSLNREEQYF. The DNA of the CDR3 is TGTGCCAGCAGCTTAAACAGGGAGGAGCAGTACTTC.

The V gene is TRBV3-1 (or the pseudogene TRBV3-2), the J gene TRBJ2-2; 7 bases match TRBD1. This CDR3 has 16 amino acids. V was clipped by 1 base and J by 0 bases; unmatched bases: 2. Germline CDR1 reads LGHDT; CDR2 reads YNNKEL (reference sequence). DNA of the CDR3: TGTGCCAGCAGCCAAGTCGGGACAGCGAACACCGGGGAGCTGTTTTTT. Translating it yields CASSQVGTANTGELFF.

This clone has just a few counts. The CDR3 coding sequence is TGTGCCAGCAGCGTAGCTGATCTAGGGGATTCCTACGAGCAGTACTTC. Amino acids: CASSVADLGDSYEQYF. V is TRBV9 and J is TRBJ2-7; D may be TRBD1 (5 bases). Germline V gives CDR1 SGDLS, CDR2 YYNGEE. This CDR3 has 16 residues. V gave up 0 bases and J gave up 1 base, with 14 bases separating them.

The chain combines TRBV7-8 with TRBJ2-1; D is undetermined. V lost 5 bases and J 2 bases, leaving 4 bases between the germline ends. Per germline, CDR1 SGHVS and CDR2 FQNEAQ. The CDR3 consists of 12 residues. The CDR3 sequence is CASSPAYNEQFF. The CDR3 DNA sequence: TGTGCCAGCAGCCCGGCCTACAATGAGCAGTTCTTC.

There are a few counts of this clone. Other DNA sequences in this specimen translate into the identical CDR3. This chain joins TRBV9 and TRBJ2-2; TRBD1 is a possible D gene (6 bases). Germline CDR1 is SGDLS and CDR2 is YYNGEE. The V gene lost 1 base and the J gene lost 5 bases, with 6 bases spanning the gap. The CDR3 length is 13 residues. This CDR3 reads CASSVQGTGELFF. CDR3 nucleotides: TGTGCCAGCAGCGTACAGGGGACCGGGGAGCTGTTTTTT.

The V gene is TRBV30, the J gene TRBJ1-6; TRBD1 agrees at 7 bases. CDR1 and CDR2 (germline): GTSNPN, SVGIG (reference sequence). CDR3 size: 17 residues. The V segment lost 1 base and the J segment 2 bases; nucleotides outside the gene matches: 8. In DNA, the CDR3 is TGTGCCTGGAGTGAACAAGGGGGCGGGACCTATAATTCACCCCTCCACTTT. It codes for CAWSEQGGGTYNSPLHF.

V usage is TRBV28 and J usage is TRBJ1-5; TRBD1 might be the D (6 bases). Germline V gene data show CDR1 as MDHEN and CDR2 as SYDVKM. V was trimmed by 3 bases and J by 7 bases, leaving 13 bases between them. This CDR3 is built from 14 residues. This CDR3 reads CASSFEGEGQPQHF. DNA for the CDR3: TGTGCCAGCAGTTTTGAGGGGGAAGGACAGCCCCAGCATTTT.

In its sample, this clone is medium-sized. DNA of the CDR3: TGTGCCAGCAGTTCCGGGACAGGGGCAACAGATACGCAGTATTTT. Translation gives CASSSGTGATDTQYF. The chain has TRBV28 and TRBJ2-3, with TRBD1 matching over 10 bases. CDR1 and CDR2 from the germline V gene are MDHEN and SYDVKM. The CDR3 is 15 amino acids. V dropped 4 bases and J dropped 3; count of bases not matched to a gene: 4.

The gene calls are TRBV24-1 and TRBJ2-2, with D tentatively TRBD2 (5 bases). CDR3 length equals 15 residues. Looked up from germline, CDR1 is KGHDR and CDR2 is SFDVKD. Trimming stripped 4 bases from V and 6 bases from J, with 14 bases between. The CDR3 region has the DNA TGTGCCACCAGTGACCCGGGGTGGAAGGCCGGGGAGCTGTTTTTT. It is translated as CATSDPGWKAGELFF.

The rearrangement links TRBV10-2 to TRBJ1-1; 9 nucleotides agree with TRBD1. This CDR3 comprises 15 residues. The germline CDR1 and CDR2 sequences are WSHSY and SAAADI. V shed 7 bases and J 5 bases; nucleotides not matched to a gene: 11. In DNA, the CDR3 is TGCGCCAGCATCCCGGGACAGGGCGAGGGGACTGAAGCTTTCTTT. Protein sequence: CASIPGQGEGTEAFF.

The sample holds one count of this clone. The chain links TRBV18 to TRBJ2-7, with 7 bases fitting TRBD1. The germline V gene has CDR1 KGHSH and CDR2 LQKENI. Germline trimming cut 4 bases from V and 5 bases from J; bases unmatched to any gene: 5. The CDR3 runs 13 residues. Here the CDR3 reads CASSLDRSDEQYF. Written as DNA, the CDR3 is TGTGCCAGCTCACTGGACAGGAGCGACGAGCAGTACTTC.

This chain uses TRBV3-1 (or the pseudogene TRBV3-2) with TRBJ2-7, with 8 bases identical to TRBD2. The V gene end was trimmed by 0 bases and the J gene end by 3 bases; junction bases not matched to a gene: 7. This CDR3 has 16 residues. Germline lookup yields CDR1 LGHDT and CDR2 YNNKEL (reference sequence). For the CDR3, the DNA is TGTGCCAGCAGCCAAGATTTGGTAGCGGGACTCTACGAGCAGTACTTC. Translating it yields CASSQDLVAGLYEQYF.

The rearrangement joins TRBV28 to TRBJ2-7; D might be TRBD2 (5 bases). CDR3 length: 17 residues. The germline V gene encodes CDR1 MDHEN and CDR2 SYDVKM. V shed 4 bases and J shed 1 base, with 20 bases lying between them. CDR3 protein: CASSSEVSPGYSYEQYF. In DNA form, the CDR3 reads TGTGCCAGCAGTTCGGAGGTTAGCCCGGGTTATTCCTACGAGCAGTACTTC.

The CDR3 spells CASSEAGWTEAFF. The CDR3 DNA follows: TGTGCCAGCAGTGAGGCAGGGTGGACTGAAGCTTTCTTT. The chain employs TRBV6-1 and TRBJ1-1, with TRBD1 as a possible D gene (5 bases). The V end lost 3 bases, the J end lost 5 bases, and 10 bases lay between the germline ends. Germline assignment: CDR1 MNHNS and CDR2 SASEGT. This CDR3 is 13 amino acids long.